These 3 T cell receptor beta chains were sequenced from one sample in a study of blood T cell repertoires in COVID-19. Profiling relied on immunoSEQ multiplex PCR, and the TCRdb table lists in-frame clones only, not all of them. The repertoire holds roughly 280,000 clones, around 92% seen once, with about 2% in the top ten. Material for sequencing was PBMCs or T cells enriched from blood (not recorded which). All receptors derive from an older woman who had recovered from COVID-19.

The V and J genes are TRBV5-1 and TRBJ2-1; 7 bases are shared with TRBD2. This CDR3 contains 18 residues. Germline V gene data show CDR1 as SGHRS and CDR2 as YFSETQ. The V segment lost 0 bases and the J segment 4 bases; nucleotides outside the gene matches: 13. CDR3 protein: CASSLAETSSRGYNEQFF. The CDR3 DNA is TGCGCCAGCAGCTTGGCCGAGACTAGCTCCCGTGGGTACAATGAGCAGTTCTTC.

V gene TRBV9 combines with J gene TRBJ1-2, with 9 nucleotides matching TRBD1. The CDR3 runs to 16 residues. After removal of 0 bases from V and 0 bases from J, the junction contained 3 bases not matched to a gene. Germline lookup yields CDR1 SGDLS and CDR2 YYNGEE. In DNA form, the CDR3 reads TGTGCCAGCAGCGTAGGGACAGGGGCAGCTAACTATGGCTACACCTTC. Protein product: CASSVGTGAANYGYTF. The complete variable domain, with remaining parts taken from reference TRBV9 and TRBJ1-2, reads DSGVTQTPKHLITATGQRVTLRCSPRSGDLSVYWYQQSLDQGLQFLIQYYNGEERAKGNILERFSAQQFPDLHSELNLSSLELGDSALYFCASSVGTGAANYGYTFGSGTRLTVV.

This clone has more than one count but fewer than ten. V usage is TRBV30 and J usage is TRBJ2-5; perhaps TRBD2 as D (5 bases). Germline V gene lookup returns CDR1 GTSNPN and CDR2 SVGIG (reference sequence). Deletions cut 5 bases from V and 3 bases from J, with 13 bases between. The CDR3 covers 13 residues. The CDR3 reads CAWGPGSEETQYF. The DNA for the CDR3 is TGTGCCTGGGGTCCGGGTAGCGAAGAGACCCAGTACTTC.